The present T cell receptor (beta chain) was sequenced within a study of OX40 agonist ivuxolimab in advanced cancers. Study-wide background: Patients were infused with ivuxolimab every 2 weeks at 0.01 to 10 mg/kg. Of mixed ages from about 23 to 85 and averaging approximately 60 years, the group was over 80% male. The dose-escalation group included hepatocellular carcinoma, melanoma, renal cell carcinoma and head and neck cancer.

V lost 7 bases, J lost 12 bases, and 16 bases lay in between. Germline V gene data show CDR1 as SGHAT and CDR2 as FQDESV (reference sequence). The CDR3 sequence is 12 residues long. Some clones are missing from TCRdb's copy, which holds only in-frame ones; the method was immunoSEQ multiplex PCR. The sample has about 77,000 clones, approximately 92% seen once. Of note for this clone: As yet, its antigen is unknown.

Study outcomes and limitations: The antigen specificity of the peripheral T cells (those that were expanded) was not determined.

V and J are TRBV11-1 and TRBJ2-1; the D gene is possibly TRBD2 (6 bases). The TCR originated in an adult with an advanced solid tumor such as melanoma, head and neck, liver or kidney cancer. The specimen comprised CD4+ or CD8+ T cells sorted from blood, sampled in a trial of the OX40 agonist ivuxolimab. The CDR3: CASTTNGGVQFF. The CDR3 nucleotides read TGTGCCAGCACTACTAACGGGGGTGTGCAGTTCTTC.